A single sample is the source of the 31 T cell receptor beta chains below, sequenced in a study of blood T cell repertoires in COVID-19. TCRdb's copy holds only in-frame clones and misses some; the assay was immunoSEQ multiplex PCR. The data contain approximately 200,000 clones, roughly 80% of them singletons. Sequencing input: peripheral blood. These TCRs come from a human donor in a cohort sampled during active COVID-19.

This clone was seen only once. This sequence joins TRBV18 and TRBJ1-6; TRBD1 matches at 8 bases. The CDR3 totals 15 residues. Per the germline V gene, CDR1 is KGHSH and CDR2 is LQKENI. J gave up 7 bases and V 6 bases, and 8 bases lay outside the gene matches. CDR3 in DNA: TGTGCCAGCTCGTCGACGGGGACAGGAAATTCACCCCTCCACTTT. Translated, it gives CASSSTGTGNSPLHF.

The V and J genes are TRBV4-1 and TRBJ1-6; maybe TRBD1 (5 bases). The V end lost 0 bases, the J end lost 8 bases, and 17 bases lay between the germline ends. Germline-derived CDR1 and CDR2 are MGHRA and YSYEKL. There are 17 residues in the CDR3. CDR3 in DNA: TGCGCCAGCAGCCAAGATCTCATGCAGGGCAAGGATTCACCCCTCCACTTT. It yields the protein CASSQDLMQGKDSPLHF.

This clone appeared a few times. The chain has TRBV28 and TRBJ2-7; no reliable D call. This CDR3 contains 13 residues. CDR1 is MDHEN and CDR2 is SYDVKM in the germline V gene. V was pared by 3 bases and J by 2 bases, with 8 bases between. The chain's CDR3 is CASSFEDTYEQYF. The CDR3 nucleotides read TGTGCCAGCAGTTTCGAAGACACCTACGAGCAGTACTTC.

V usage is TRBV9 and J usage is TRBJ2-7; the D gene is possibly TRBD2 (6 bases). This CDR3 is 15 amino acids long. With 0 bases removed from V and 5 bases from J, the gap between germline ends came to 15 bases. The germline V gene has CDR1 SGDLS and CDR2 YYNGEE. Here the CDR3 DNA reads TGTGCCAGCAGCGTAGAGTCCGGGAGTAGCAACGAGCAGTACTTC. It is translated as CASSVESGSSNEQYF.

The V and J genes are TRBV5-1 and TRBJ2-3, with 8 bases aligning to TRBD1. Germline trimming cut 2 bases from V and 3 bases from J; bases unmatched to any gene: 2. This CDR3 region has 14 residues. The germline V gene encodes CDR1 SGHRS and CDR2 YFSETQ. CDR3 loop: CASSFRQGTDTQYF. CDR3 nucleotides: TGCGCCAGCAGCTTCAGACAGGGGACAGATACGCAGTATTTT.

The rearrangement joins TRBV19 to TRBJ1-2; 11 bases agree with TRBD1. The CDR3 spans 15 residues. After removal of 2 bases from V and 8 bases from J, the junction contained 7 bases not matched to a gene. CDR1 is LNHDA and CDR2 is SQIVND in the germline V gene (reference sequence). Here the CDR3 DNA reads TGTGCCAGTAGTATATTAGGACAGGGGGCGCGAGGCTACACCTTC. This gives the protein CASSILGQGARGYTF.

In its sample, this clone was seen a few times. J is TRBJ2-7 and V is TRBV10-3; 10 positions match TRBD1. CDR1 is ENHRY and CDR2 is SYGVKD in the germline V gene. This CDR3 region has 16 residues. Germline trimming cut 6 bases from V and 6 bases from J; bases unmatched to any gene: 14. This CDR3 reads CAIRDPDRGRIGEQYF. In DNA, the CDR3 is TGTGCCATCAGGGACCCGGACAGGGGGAGAATTGGCGAGCAGTACTTC.

The V and J genes are TRBV18 and TRBJ2-7; D unresolved. Per germline, CDR1 KGHSH and CDR2 LQKENI. CDR3 length equals 13 residues. V shed 6 bases and J shed 5 bases, with 14 bases lying between them. The CDR3 here is CASSATVQDEQYF. The CDR3 DNA is TGTGCCAGCTCGGCGACGGTCCAGGACGAGCAGTACTTC. Supplemented by reference TRBV18 and TRBJ2-7, the full variable domain reads NAGVMQNPRHLVRRRGQEARLRCSPMKGHSHVYWYRQLPEEGLKFMVYLQKENIIDESGMPKERFSAEFPKEGPSILRIQQVVRGDSAAYFCASSATVQDEQYFGPGTRLTVT.

The chain couples TRBV5-1 to TRBJ2-7; 11 bases match TRBD2. Germline loops: CDR1 SGHRS, CDR2 YFSETQ. After removal of 2 bases from V and 3 bases from J, the junction contained 7 bases not matched to a gene. The CDR3 has 16 amino acids. In DNA, the CDR3 is TGCGCCAGCAGCTTTTCCACTAGCGGGAGTTTCTACGAGCAGTACTTC. Encoded protein: CASSFSTSGSFYEQYF.

The chain employs TRBV5-1 and TRBJ2-7; possibly TRBD2 for D (6 bases). Germline V gene sequence: CDR1 SGHRS, CDR2 YFSETQ. V gave up 0 bases and J gave up 5 bases, with 15 bases separating them. This CDR3 contains 15 residues. In DNA form, the CDR3 reads TGCGCCAGCAGCTTGGCCGGGGGTTCGGGCCACGAGCAGTACTTC. Protein: CASSLAGGSGHEQYF.

This sequence joins TRBV2 and TRBJ2-3, with TRBD2 identical over 15 bases. This CDR3 is 19 amino acids long. Germline V gene sequence: CDR1 SNHLY, CDR2 FYNNEI. V lost 6 bases, J lost 6 bases, and 16 bases stayed unmatched. Written as DNA, the CDR3 is TGTGCCAGCAGCGACTTACTCCTCGGACTAGCGGGAGGGTTGGATACGCAGTATTTT. It is translated as CASSDLLLGLAGGLDTQYF.

The chain recombines TRBV4-2 with TRBJ1-4; D remains unclear. The CDR3 has 15 amino acids. The V end was cut by 0 bases, the J end by 5 bases, with 10 bases between. The germline V gene encodes CDR1 LGHNA and CDR2 YNFKEQ. Here the CDR3 reads CASSQDPTANEKLFF. As DNA, the CDR3 is TGTGCCAGCAGCCAAGATCCCACAGCAAATGAAAAACTGTTTTTT.

The chain is built from TRBV7-3 and TRBJ2-7; 9 nucleotides line up with TRBD1. The trim removed 2 bases at V and 0 bases at J, leaving 2 bases unmatched. Germline V gene lookup returns CDR1 SGHTA and CDR2 FQGTGA. This CDR3 comprises 15 residues. CDR3 DNA sequence: TGTGCCAGCAGCTTACAACAGGGGGCCTCCTACGAGCAGTACTTC. Translation: CASSLQQGASYEQYF.

The chain combines TRBV18 with TRBJ1-2; D possibly corresponds to TRBD1 (6 bases). Between the trimmed V and J ends, which lost 3 bases and 5 bases, there was a span of 16 bases. The CDR3 is 15 residues long. Germline assignment: CDR1 KGHSH and CDR2 LQKENI. The DNA of the CDR3 is TGTGCCAGCTCACCCCAGGGAGGGGGGAGATATGGCTACACCTTC. Translated, it gives CASSPQGGGRYGYTF.

This sequence joins TRBV6-6 and TRBJ1-4; D unresolved. V was cut by 10 bases and J by 9 bases, with 12 bases left in between. Germline assignment: CDR1 MNHNY and CDR2 SVGAGI (reference sequence). The CDR3 runs to 11 residues. CDR3 sequence: CATWALQKLFF. The CDR3 DNA reads as TGTGCCACATGGGCCTTACAAAAACTGTTTTTT.

The chain couples TRBV5-4 to TRBJ2-7, with D maybe TRBD2 (6 bases). Germline V gives CDR1 SGHNT, CDR2 YYREEE (reference sequence). The CDR3 totals 15 residues. Between the trimmed V and J ends, which lost 1 base and 4 bases, there was a span of 15 bases. The CDR3 coding sequence is TGTGCCAGCAGCTTGAGTGGGGGGAGTGGGTACGAGCAGTACTTC. Translated: CASSLSGGSGYEQYF.

This clone occurred a few times. V and J are TRBV30 and TRBJ2-1, with 8 nucleotides matching TRBD2. This CDR3 comprises 16 residues. V lost 4 bases to trimming and J lost 10 bases; unmatched junction nucleotides: 18. Germline values: CDR1 GTSNPN, CDR2 SVGIG (reference sequence). CDR3 protein: CAWTSFWGSGSREQFF. CDR3 DNA sequence: TGTGCCTGGACCTCTTTTTGGGGGAGCGGGAGCCGGGAGCAGTTCTTC. The variable domain in full, completed from reference TRBV30 and TRBJ2-1, reads SQTIHQWPATLVQPVGSPLSLECTVEGTSNPNLYWYRQAAGRGLQLLFYSVGIGQISSEVPQNLSASRPQDRQFILSSKKLLLSDSGFYLCAWTSFWGSGSREQFFGPGTRLTVL.

The V gene is TRBV7-3, the J gene TRBJ2-7; 8 nucleotides match TRBD2. J gave up 2 bases and V 2 bases, and 5 bases lay outside the gene matches. Per the germline V gene, CDR1 is SGHTA and CDR2 is FQGTGA. The CDR3 consists of 15 residues. DNA of the CDR3: TGTGCCAGCAGCTTAGGCGGGAGGCTCCCCTACGAGCAGTACTTC. It translates to CASSLGGRLPYEQYF.

This sequence joins TRBV19 and TRBJ2-6, with TRBD1 matching 10 bases. This CDR3 is 17 amino acids long. The germline gives CDR1 LNHDA, CDR2 SQIVND (reference sequence). With V trimmed by 1 base and J by 4 bases, 4 bases remained unmatched. CDR3 sequence reads: CASSIGQGARGANVLTF. The CDR3 nucleotides read TGTGCCAGTAGTATAGGACAGGGGGCGCGAGGGGCCAACGTCCTGACTTTC.

This clone was seen only once. The genes are TRBV11-3 and TRBJ2-2, with no clear D. Germline assignment: CDR1 SGHNT and CDR2 YENEEA. Trimming left V 5 bases short and J 3 bases short, with 13 bases between. CDR3 length: 15 residues. Written as DNA, the CDR3 is TGTGCCAGCAGCCCCTCTTGGCTGCACACCGGGGAGCTGTTTTTT. It encodes CASSPSWLHTGELFF.

V usage is TRBV24-1 and J usage is TRBJ2-7; 8 bases match TRBD1. The CDR3 length is 11 residues. V dropped 9 bases and J dropped 4; count of bases not matched to a gene: 1. CDR1 KGHDR and CDR2 SFDVKD come from the germline V gene. CDR3 amino acids: CATGQGYEQYF. The CDR3 bases are TGTGCCACCGGACAGGGATACGAGCAGTACTTC.

This clone was recorded a few times. The rearrangement links TRBV4-1 to TRBJ2-7; TRBD1 aligns across 10 bases. With 3 bases clipped from V and 7 bases from J, the junction kept 9 bases outside the gene matches. The CDR3 loop spans 15 amino acids. Germline V lookup: CDR1 MGHRA, CDR2 YSYEKL. The CDR3 region has the DNA TGCGCCAGCAGCCACCCGACAGGGGGCAATTCGGAGCAGTACTTC. This encodes CASSHPTGGNSEQYF.

The chain recombines TRBV7-9 with TRBJ2-1; unclear D gene. Germline-derived CDR1 and CDR2 are SEHNR and FQNEAQ (reference sequence). V was trimmed by 5 bases and J by 7 bases, leaving 18 bases between them. The CDR3 length is 15 residues. The CDR3 coding sequence is TGTGCCAGCAGCCTCATAGCCGGGTTTAGGAATGAGCAGTTCTTC. Protein product: CASSLIAGFRNEQFF.

This clone was observed a handful of times. V and J are TRBV11-2 and TRBJ1-1, with TRBD1 matching over 8 bases. CDR1 and CDR2 (germline): SGHAT, FQNNGV. The CDR3 has 15 amino acids. Germline trimming cut 6 bases from V and 1 base from J; bases unmatched to any gene: 7. The CDR3 region has the DNA TGTGCCAGCAGATCGGGGACAGGAACGAACACTGAAGCTTTCTTT. Encoded protein: CASRSGTGTNTEAFF. Using reference TRBV11-2 and TRBJ1-1 for the parts outside the CDR3, the full variable domain is EAGVAQSPRYKIIEKRQSVAFWCNPISGHATLYWYQQILGQGPKLLIQFQNNGVVDDSQLPKDRFSAERLKGVDSTLKIQPAKLEDSAVYLCASRSGTGTNTEAFFGQGTRLTVV.

The chain joins TRBV15 to TRBJ1-5; D might be TRBD1 (6 bases). From germline, CDR1 is LNHNV and CDR2 YYDKDF (reference sequence). The CDR3 consists of 14 residues. The V and J ends lost 5 bases and 2 bases respectively, with 10 bases between them. CDR3 sequence (DNA): TGTGCCACCAGCGAGGACAGCCGCAATCAGCCCCAGCATTTT. Its protein is CATSEDSRNQPQHF.

This clone was picked up one time. Other DNA sequences in this sample translate to the same CDR3. This chain uses TRBV5-1 with TRBJ2-1; TRBD1 is a possible D gene (6 bases). CDR1 and CDR2 (germline): SGHRS, YFSETQ. V shed 4 bases and J shed 4 bases, with 9 bases lying between them. The CDR3 covers 13 residues. DNA for the CDR3: TGCGCCAGCAGCGTAACAGGGTACAATGAGCAGTTCTTC. It is translated as CASSVTGYNEQFF.

The chain combines TRBV29-1 with TRBJ2-1; D remains unclear. V was pared by 4 bases and J by 4 bases, with 11 bases between. Germline V gene sequence: CDR1 SQVTM, CDR2 ANQGSEA. CDR3 size: 13 residues. CDR3 protein: CSVALTRYNEQFF. CDR3 DNA sequence: TGCAGCGTTGCCTTGACTCGTTACAATGAGCAGTTCTTC.

The chain links TRBV27 to TRBJ2-1; 12 bases align to TRBD1. V trimming: 6 bases; J trimming: 7 bases; junction bases outside the gene matches: 10. The CDR3 loop spans 16 amino acids. Germline-derived CDR1 and CDR2 are MNHEY and SMNVEV (reference sequence). This chain's CDR3 is CASSPPRDRGQNEQFF. DNA for the CDR3: TGTGCCAGCAGCCCCCCCCGGGACAGGGGGCAAAATGAGCAGTTCTTC.

Here the CDR3 DNA reads TGTGCCAGCAGCCCCACAGGGCCCGTCTCCTACGAGCAGTACTTC. Translated: CASSPTGPVSYEQYF. This chain links TRBV6-2 or TRBV6-3 with TRBJ2-7; D may be TRBD1 (6 bases). Per the germline V gene, CDR1 is MNHEY and CDR2 is SVGEGT. V gave up 6 bases and J gave up 0 bases, with 15 bases separating them. The CDR3 covers 15 residues.

This clone was observed a few times. The chain employs TRBV28 and TRBJ2-7; D possibly corresponds to TRBD2 (6 bases). CDR1 is MDHEN and CDR2 is SYDVKM in the germline V gene. V shed 3 bases and J shed 2 bases, with 11 bases lying between them. CDR3 length equals 14 residues. DNA of the CDR3: TGTGCCAGCAGTTTTCAGGAGGGCCCCTACGAGCAGTACTTC. Translated, it gives CASSFQEGPYEQYF.

The J gene is TRBJ2-7, the V gene TRBV27, with TRBD2 as a possible D gene (6 bases). This CDR3 contains 14 residues. Germline values: CDR1 MNHEY, CDR2 SMNVEV (reference sequence). V was clipped by 5 bases and J by 0 bases, with 11 bases between them. DNA for the CDR3: TGTGCCAGCAGTCCCCGGGAGAGCTCCTACGAGCAGTACTTC. Translated, it gives CASSPRESSYEQYF.